What follows are 15 T cell receptor beta chains derived from one specimen sequenced in a study of blood T cell repertoires in COVID-19. Sequencing was performed with immunoSEQ multiplex PCR; in TCRdb, only in-frame clones are kept and a portion is missing. The profile covers approximately 170,000 clones, with 80% to 90% appearing a single time and less than 4.5% taken by the ten largest. The sequencing sample was made of PBMCs or T cells enriched from blood (not recorded which). These receptors all come from a woman aged 45 to 65 in a cohort exposed to, infected with or recovered from COVID-19 (not recorded which).

The chain couples TRBV28 to TRBJ1-1, with TRBD1 matching over 7 bases. V gave up 5 bases and J gave up 6 bases; unmatched junction bases: 9. This CDR3 has 14 residues. Germline CDR1 reads MDHEN; CDR2 reads SYDVKM. The CDR3 spells CASSVLGGRPEAFF. CDR3 coding DNA: TGTGCCAGCAGTGTTCTAGGGGGCAGGCCTGAAGCTTTCTTT.

V is TRBV6-5 and J is TRBJ2-2; the match to TRBD2 covers 7 bases. CDR1 and CDR2 (germline): MNHEY, SVGAGI. The CDR3 contains 14 residues. The junction had 6 bases not matched to a gene; V was cut back by 7 bases and J by 4 bases. The CDR3 DNA sequence: TGTGCCAGCAAGCCTCGGGGGGTCACCGGGGAGCTGTTTTTT. It is translated as CASKPRGVTGELFF.

V and J are TRBV15 and TRBJ1-3, with TRBD1 matching over 9 bases. The CDR3 covers 15 residues. Germline V gene sequence: CDR1 LNHNV, CDR2 YYDKDF (reference sequence). The V gene end was trimmed by 3 bases and the J gene end by 2 bases; junction bases not matched to a gene: 2. The CDR3 region has the DNA TGTGCCACCAGCAGGGACAGGGGAGCTGGAAACACCATATATTTT. Encoded protein: CATSRDRGAGNTIYF.

This chain joins TRBV5-1 and TRBJ1-1; 11 bases are shared with TRBD1. Germline loops: CDR1 SGHRS, CDR2 YFSETQ. Trimming cost V 4 bases and J 5 bases; bases outside gene matches: 10. The CDR3 covers 16 residues. The CDR3 sequence: CASSPDRGRGGTEAFF. DNA for the CDR3: TGCGCCAGCAGCCCGGACAGGGGGCGAGGCGGTACTGAAGCTTTCTTT.

As for this clone: The same CDR3 is also encoded by other DNA sequences in this sample. The CDR3 DNA is TGTGCCAGCTCCCCCTCCGGCACAGATACGCAGTATTTT. Protein product: CASSPSGTDTQYF. J is TRBJ2-3 and V is TRBV18; no definite D call. V was trimmed by 6 bases and J by 1 base, leaving 8 bases between them. The germline V gene encodes CDR1 KGHSH and CDR2 LQKENI. The CDR3 sequence is 13 residues long.

The chain has TRBV18 and TRBJ2-5; 10 positions agree with TRBD1. Unmatched junction bases numbered 11, after V lost 8 bases and J lost 5 bases. The CDR3 spans 15 residues. Germline CDR1 reads KGHSH; CDR2 reads LQKENI. The chain's CDR3 is CASRMPGQGRETQYF. The CDR3 nucleotides are TGTGCCAGCCGGATGCCGGGACAGGGGAGGGAGACCCAGTACTTC.

The chain carries TRBV5-8 and TRBJ2-3; TRBD1 is a possible D gene (5 bases). V was pared by 5 bases and J by 1 base, with 14 bases between. The CDR3 loop spans 15 amino acids. Germline V CDR1 and CDR2: SGHTS, YDEGEE. The CDR3 sequence is CASRPPGRGTDTQYF. DNA for the CDR3: TGTGCCAGCAGACCCCCCGGCAGGGGCACAGATACGCAGTATTTT.

The chain is built from TRBV25-1 and TRBJ2-2; 8 bases are a match to TRBD2. Per germline, CDR1 MGHDK and CDR2 SYGVNS. Trimming cost V 3 bases and J 2 bases; bases outside gene matches: 8. CDR3 length: 17 residues. CDR3 nucleotide sequence: TGTGCCAGCAGTGATCCCCGGGAGGGACTAAACACCGGGGAGCTGTTTTTT. Translating gives CASSDPREGLNTGELFF.

This clone was detected only once. At one end, the junction sequence differs from germline, possibly due to a read error. The chain combines TRBV19 with TRBJ1-6, with D maybe TRBD1 (6 bases). This CDR3 is built from 15 residues. The germline CDR1 and CDR2 sequences are LNHDA and SQIVND (reference sequence). This chain's CDR3 is CASRPDRWYTSPLHF. CDR3 sequence (DNA): TGTGCCAGTAGACCTGACAGGTGGTATACTTCACCCCTCCACTTT.

A few counts support this clone. The chain couples TRBV7-2 to TRBJ2-7, with D possibly TRBD2 on 6 matching bases. Germline-derived CDR1 and CDR2 are SGHTA and FQGNSA. This CDR3 has 15 residues. V lost 5 bases to trimming and J lost 3 bases, with 17 bases between them. The CDR3 DNA sequence: TGTGCCAGCAGCAGGGATAGCGGCCCAGACTACGAGCAGTACTTC. Amino acid sequence: CASSRDSGPDYEQYF.

This chain uses TRBV27 with TRBJ2-2; 8 bases agree with TRBD2. CDR1 and CDR2 from the germline V gene are MNHEY and SMNVEV (reference sequence). V lost 8 bases to trimming and J lost 0 bases; unmatched junction nucleotides: 2. The CDR3 is made up of 14 amino acids. CDR3 loop: CASAGGANTGELFF. In nucleotides, the CDR3 is TGTGCCAGCGCGGGGGGAGCGAACACCGGGGAGCTGTTTTTT.

This clone was counted only a few times. The chain has TRBV3-1 (or the pseudogene TRBV3-2) and TRBJ1-1; 8 bases line up with TRBD1. This CDR3 is built from 17 residues. Trimming cost V 7 bases and J 1 base; bases outside gene matches: 14. The germline V gene encodes CDR1 LGHDT and CDR2 YNNKEL (reference sequence). In nucleotides, the CDR3 is TGTGCCAGCACCCGAGGACAGGGCGGCGGGGGGAACACTGAAGCTTTCTTT. Translation gives CASTRGQGGGGNTEAFF.

This chain uses TRBV9 with TRBJ2-7, with D hard to call. V was trimmed by 2 bases and J by 5 bases, leaving 14 bases between them. The CDR3 consists of 14 residues. Germline CDR1 and CDR2: SGDLS and YYNGEE. The CDR3 DNA is TGTGCCAGCAGCGTCTCTATCCCCAGCGACGAGCAGTACTTC. Its protein product is CASSVSIPSDEQYF.

V usage is TRBV7-9 and J usage is TRBJ1-6; tentatively, D is TRBD1 (6 bases). CDR1 SEHNR and CDR2 FQNEAQ come from the germline V gene (reference sequence). The germline V and J ends were trimmed by 5 bases and 5 bases, with 10 bases remaining between them. The CDR3 covers 14 residues. CDR3 protein: CASSPRTDNSPLHF. In DNA form, the CDR3 reads TGTGCCAGCAGCCCTCGGACAGATAATTCACCCCTCCACTTT.

The V call is TRBV4-3, the J call TRBJ1-6, with D unresolved. Germline CDR1 reads LGHNA; CDR2 reads YSLEER. The CDR3 spans 13 residues. V lost 0 bases to trimming and J lost 10 bases, with 7 bases between them. CDR3 sequence (DNA): TGCGCCAGCAGCCAAGATTTTTCGTCACCCCTCCACTTT. This gives the protein CASSQDFSSPLHF.